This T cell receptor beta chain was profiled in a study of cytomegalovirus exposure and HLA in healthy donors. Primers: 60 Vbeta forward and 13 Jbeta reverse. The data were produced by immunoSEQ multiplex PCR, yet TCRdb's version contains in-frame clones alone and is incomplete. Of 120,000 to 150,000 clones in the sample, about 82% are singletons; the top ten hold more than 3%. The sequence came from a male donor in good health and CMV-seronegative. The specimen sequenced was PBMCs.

CDR3 bases: TGTGCTAGTGGTCCCAACACCGACAGTAACTATGGCTACACCTTC. Translated: CASGPNTDSNYGYTF. The rearrangement links TRBV12-5 to TRBJ1-2; TRBD1 is a possible D gene (5 bases). The germline V gene encodes CDR1 LGHNT and CDR2 FRNRAP. With 5 bases removed from V and 1 base from J, the gap between germline ends came to 14 bases. The CDR3 contains 15 residues.